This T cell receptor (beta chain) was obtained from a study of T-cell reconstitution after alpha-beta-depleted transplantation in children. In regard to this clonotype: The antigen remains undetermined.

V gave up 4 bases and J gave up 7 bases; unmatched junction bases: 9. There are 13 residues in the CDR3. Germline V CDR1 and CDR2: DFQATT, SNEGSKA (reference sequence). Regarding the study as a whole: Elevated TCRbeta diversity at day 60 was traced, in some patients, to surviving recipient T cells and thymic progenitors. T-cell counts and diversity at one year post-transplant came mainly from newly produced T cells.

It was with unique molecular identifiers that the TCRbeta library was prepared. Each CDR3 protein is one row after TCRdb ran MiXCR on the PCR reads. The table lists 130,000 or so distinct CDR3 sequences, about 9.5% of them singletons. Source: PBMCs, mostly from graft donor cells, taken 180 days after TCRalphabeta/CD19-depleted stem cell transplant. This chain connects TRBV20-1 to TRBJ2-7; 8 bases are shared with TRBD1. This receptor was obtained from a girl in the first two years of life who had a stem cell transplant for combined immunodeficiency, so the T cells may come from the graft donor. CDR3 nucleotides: TGCAGTGCTACCCGACAGGGGTTGGGGGAGCAGTACTTC. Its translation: CSATRQGLGEQYF.